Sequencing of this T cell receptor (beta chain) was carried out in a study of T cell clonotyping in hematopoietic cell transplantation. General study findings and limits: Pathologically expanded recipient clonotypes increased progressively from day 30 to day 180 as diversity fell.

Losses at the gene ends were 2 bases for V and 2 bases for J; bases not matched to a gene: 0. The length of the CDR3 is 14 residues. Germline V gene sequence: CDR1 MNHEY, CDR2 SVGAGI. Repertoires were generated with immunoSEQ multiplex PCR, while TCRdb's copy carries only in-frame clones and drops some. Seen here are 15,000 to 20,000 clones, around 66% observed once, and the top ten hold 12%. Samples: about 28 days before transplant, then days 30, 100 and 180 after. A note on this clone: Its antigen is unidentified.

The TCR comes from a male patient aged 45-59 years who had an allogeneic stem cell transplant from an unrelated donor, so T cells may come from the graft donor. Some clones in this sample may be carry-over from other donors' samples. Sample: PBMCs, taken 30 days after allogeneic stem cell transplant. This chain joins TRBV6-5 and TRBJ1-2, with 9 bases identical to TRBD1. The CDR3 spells CASSYGQGNYGYTF. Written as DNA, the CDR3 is TGTGCCAGCAGTTACGGACAGGGGAACTATGGCTACACCTTC.